Described below is a single T cell receptor beta chain sequence and its context. The germline gives CDR1 LNHDA, CDR2 SQIVND (reference sequence). J gave up 3 bases and V 2 bases, and 9 bases lay outside the gene matches. The CDR3 length is 16 residues. This entry comes from a study of blood T cell repertoires in COVID-19. Clones were sequenced by immunoSEQ multiplex PCR, and TCRdb holds only the in-frame ones, with some missing. The table shows about 120,000 clones, with about 90% occurring only once. The chain links TRBV19 to TRBJ1-1; 7 bases map to TRBD1. Sequencing input: peripheral blood. This TCR derives from a woman in her sixties or seventies with acute or convalescent COVID-19. CDR3 in DNA: TGTGCCAGTAGTATAACCAGAGGGACAGAGGACACTGAAGCTTTCTTT. It translates to CASSITRGTEDTEAFF.